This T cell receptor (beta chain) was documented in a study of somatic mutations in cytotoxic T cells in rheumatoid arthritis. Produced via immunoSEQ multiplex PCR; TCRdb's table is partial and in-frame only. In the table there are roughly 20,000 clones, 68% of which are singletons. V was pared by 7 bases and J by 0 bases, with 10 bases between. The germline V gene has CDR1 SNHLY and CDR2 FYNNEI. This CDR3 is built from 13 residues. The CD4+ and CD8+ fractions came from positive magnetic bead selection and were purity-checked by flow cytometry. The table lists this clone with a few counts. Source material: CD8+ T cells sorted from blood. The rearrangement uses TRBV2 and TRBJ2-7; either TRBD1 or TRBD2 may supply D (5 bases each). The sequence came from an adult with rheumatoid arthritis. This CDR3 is CASTRDGSYEQYF. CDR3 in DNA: TGTGCCAGCACCCGGGACGGCTCCTACGAGCAGTACTTC.